Listed here are 5 T cell receptor beta chains from one sample, sequenced in a study of T cell changes during pregnancy in multiple sclerosis. TCRdb keeps only in-frame clones here, not all; method: immunoSEQ multiplex PCR. The profile shows some 80,000 clones, approximately 95% of them singletons. Sequences were derived from CD4+ T cells from peripheral blood mononuclear cells, sampled after pregnancy. The receptors come from a female donor with multiple sclerosis, enrolled in a pregnancy study.

J is TRBJ2-7 and V is TRBV9; the match to TRBD1 covers 8 bases. V lost 0 bases, J lost 3 bases, and 5 bases stayed unmatched. The CDR3 totals 15 residues. In germline, CDR1 is SGDLS, CDR2 YYNGEE. The chain's CDR3 is CASSVGVTGVYEQYF. The CDR3 DNA reads as TGTGCCAGCAGCGTAGGAGTGACAGGGGTCTACGAGCAGTACTTC.

This rearrangement joins TRBV29-1 to TRBJ2-5; no clear D. V was cut by 4 bases and J by 2 bases, with 8 bases left in between. Germline CDR1 reads SQVTM; CDR2 reads ANQGSEA. The CDR3 has 12 residues. CDR3 nucleotides: TGCAGCGTTGGGTCGGGTCAAGAGACCCAGTACTTC. It codes for CSVGSGQETQYF.

The chain couples TRBV19 to TRBJ2-7; TRBD1 might be the D (7 bases). The CDR3 spans 17 residues. Trimming took off 0 bases at V and 6 bases at J, with 21 bases between the two ends. Germline V gene sequence: CDR1 LNHDA, CDR2 SQIVND (reference sequence). This CDR3 is CASSIDRGAGGPGEQYF. CDR3 bases: TGTGCCAGTAGTATAGATCGCGGGGCAGGGGGTCCAGGCGAGCAGTACTTC.

The CDR3 reads CASSLPGTSQTSYEQYF. The CDR3 nucleotides are TGTGCCAGCAGCTTACCCGGGACATCACAGACATCGTACGAGCAGTACTTC. This sequence joins TRBV5-4 and TRBJ2-7; possible D gene TRBD1, 6 bases. V lost 2 bases and J 4 bases, leaving 22 bases between the germline ends. Germline CDR1 is SGHNT and CDR2 is YYREEE (reference sequence). CDR3 size: 17 residues.

The V call is TRBV18, the J call TRBJ2-2; D gene unclear. The CDR3 loop spans 16 amino acids. V gave up 3 bases and J gave up 0 bases, with 11 bases separating them. Germline V gene data show CDR1 as KGHSH and CDR2 as LQKENI. CDR3 amino acids: CASSPQSRTNTGELFF. The CDR3 bases are TGTGCCAGCTCACCTCAGTCCAGAACGAACACCGGGGAGCTGTTTTTT.